This is a list of T cell receptor beta chains from one sample in a study of T cells after yellow fever vaccination. TCRdb called the 5' RACE reads again in MiXCR, with one record for every CDR3 protein. Counted here are approximately 600,000 distinct CDR3 sequences, about 12% occurring once; the ten biggest clones make up 15%. Sequences were derived from PBMCs, sampled on the day of the yellow fever booster vaccination. The receptors shown here come from a man under 40 who received the YFV17D yellow fever vaccine. Both conserved end residues are part of each CDR3. Each record gives: clone size, D gene, V gene, J gene, CDR3 protein, CDR3 DNA. The D gene is left open where the match is weak. Size is omitted from some rows. Given values are once, few, many or a class for expanded clones.

many	.	TRBV5-6	TRBJ2-5	CASSLGSGETQYF	TGTGCCAGCAGCTTGGGGTCTGGGGAGACCCAGTACTTC
many	.	TRBV19	TRBJ1-5	CASSGGREQQPQHF	TGTGCCAGTAGTGGTGGGCGCGAACAACAGCCCCAGCATTTT
many	.	TRBV5-6	TRBJ2-1	CASSRVPGTYNEQFF	TGTGCCAGCAGCCGGGTACCGGGCACCTACAATGAGCAGTTCTTC
few	TRBD2	TRBV20-1	TRBJ2-3	CSAAGTSSSTDTQYF	TGCAGTGCGGCCGGGACTAGCAGTAGCACAGATACGCAGTATTTT
.	.	TRBV15	TRBJ2-5	CATSRPSQGSKNQETQYF	TGTGCCACCAGCAGACCATCACAGGGCAGTAAGAACCAAGAGACCCAGTACTTC
few	.	TRBV12-3/TRBV12-4	TRBJ2-7	CASSIGRAYEQYF	TGTGCCAGCAGTATTGGACGGGCCTACGAGCAGTACTTC
many	.	TRBV29-1	TRBJ2-1	CSGGGSSGGEQFF	TGCAGCGGCGGAGGGAGTTCGGGTGGTGAGCAGTTCTTC
.	.	TRBV5-1	TRBJ2-7	CASSFGGQANEQYF	TGCGCCAGCAGCTTTGGGGGGCAGGCTAACGAGCAGTACTTC
few	TRBD1	TRBV5-1	TRBJ2-1	CASSSDRGKHEQFF	TGCGCCAGCAGCTCGGACAGGGGGAAGCATGAGCAGTTCTTC
.	TRBD2	TRBV5-1	TRBJ2-7	CASRPLAGEGLYEQYF	TGCGCCAGCAGACCTCTAGCGGGAGAGGGTCTCTACGAGCAGTACTTC
few	.	TRBV7-9	TRBJ2-2	CASSLKLDTGELFF	TGTGCCAGCAGCTTAAAACTGGACACCGGGGAGCTGTTTTTT
.	TRBD2	TRBV20-1	TRBJ2-3	CSATSPTSRSTDTQYF	TGCAGTGCCACATCTCCGACTAGCAGAAGCACAGATACGCAGTATTTT
many	.	TRBV5-6	TRBJ2-1	CASSLRWDEQFF	TGTGCCAGCAGCTTGCGGTGGGATGAGCAGTTCTTC
.	.	TRBV20-1	TRBJ2-7	CSARAGSDTYEQYF	TGCAGTGCTAGAGCCGGGTCCGACACCTACGAGCAGTACTTC
.	.	TRBV5-6	TRBJ2-1	CASSPGGSAYNEQFF	TGTGCCAGCAGCCCCGGGGGCTCGGCTTACAATGAGCAGTTCTTC
few	TRBD1	TRBV18	TRBJ1-2	CASSPKQGHGYTF	TGTGCCAGCTCACCCAAACAGGGGCATGGCTACACCTTC
.	TRBD2	TRBV6-4	TRBJ2-2	CASSRTSGFNTGELFF	TGTGCCAGCAGTCGGACTAGCGGTTTCAACACCGGGGAGCTGTTTTTT